The 3 T cell receptor beta chains reported below all come from one sample, sequenced in a study of cytomegalovirus exposure and HLA in healthy donors. Researchers ran the PCR with 60 Vbeta and 13 Jbeta primers. Method: immunoSEQ multiplex PCR; TCRdb's copy keeps in-frame clones and lacks some. This table has about 180,000 clones, 70% to 80% appearing once. The source material was PBMCs. These TCRs come from a man younger than 30 in good health and CMV-seronegative.

V and J are TRBV25-1 and TRBJ2-5; D is possibly TRBD1 (6 bases). The J call may be wrong; the DNA end is better matched by TRBJ2-7. The CDR3 is 15 amino acids. The germline V gene encodes CDR1 MGHDK and CDR2 SYGVNS. The CDR3 DNA is TGTGCCAGCAGTGACCCAGTGGACAGTTCCTACGAGCAGTACTTC. It translates to CASSDPVDSSYEQYF.

This rearrangement joins TRBV6-5 to TRBJ2-7, with a possible D match to TRBD1 (9 bases). V gave up 6 bases and J gave up 5 bases, with 20 bases separating them. CDR1 and CDR2 from the germline V gene are MNHEY and SVGAGI. This CDR3 region has 15 residues. CDR3 sequence (DNA): TGTGCCAGCAGCCCGGGGGGGACAGGGCTGAACGAGCAGTACTTC. Its protein product is CASSPGGTGLNEQYF.

This chain uses TRBV4-2 with TRBJ2-2, with TRBD2 identical over 13 bases. V was clipped by 1 base and J by 1 base; unmatched bases: 0. Germline CDR1 LGHNA, CDR2 YNFKEQ. This CDR3 region has 17 residues. CDR3 nucleotides: TGTGCCAGCAGCCAAGGGACTAGCGGGGGGAACACCGGGGAGCTGTTTTTT. Its translation: CASSQGTSGGNTGELFF.